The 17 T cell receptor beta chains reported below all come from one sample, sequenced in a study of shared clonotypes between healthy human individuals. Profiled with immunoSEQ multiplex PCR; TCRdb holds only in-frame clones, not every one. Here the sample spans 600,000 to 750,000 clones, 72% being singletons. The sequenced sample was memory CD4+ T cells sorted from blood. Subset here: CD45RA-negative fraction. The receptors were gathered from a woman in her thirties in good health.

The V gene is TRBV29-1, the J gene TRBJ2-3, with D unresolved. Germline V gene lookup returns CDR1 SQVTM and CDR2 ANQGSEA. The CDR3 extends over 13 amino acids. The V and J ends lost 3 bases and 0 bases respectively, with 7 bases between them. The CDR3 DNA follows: TGCAGCGTTGAGTGGCTTAGCACAGATACGCAGTATTTT. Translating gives CSVEWLSTDTQYF.

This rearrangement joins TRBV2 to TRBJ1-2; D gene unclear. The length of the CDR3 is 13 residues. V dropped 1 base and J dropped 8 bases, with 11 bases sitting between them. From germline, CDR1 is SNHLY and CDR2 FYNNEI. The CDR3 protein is CASSEGPTRGYTF. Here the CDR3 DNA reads TGTGCCAGCAGTGAAGGACCCACTAGAGGCTACACCTTC.

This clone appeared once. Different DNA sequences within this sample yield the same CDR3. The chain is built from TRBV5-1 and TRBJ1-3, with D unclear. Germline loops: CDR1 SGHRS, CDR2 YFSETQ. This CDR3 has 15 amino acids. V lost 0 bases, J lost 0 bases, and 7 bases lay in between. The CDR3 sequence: CASSLGPGSGNTIYF. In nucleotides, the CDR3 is TGCGCCAGCAGCTTGGGTCCGGGCTCTGGAAACACCATATATTTT.

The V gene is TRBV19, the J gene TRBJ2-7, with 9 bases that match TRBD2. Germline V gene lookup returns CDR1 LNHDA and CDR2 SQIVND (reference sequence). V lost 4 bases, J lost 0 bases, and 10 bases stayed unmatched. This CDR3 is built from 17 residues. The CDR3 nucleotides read TGTGCCAGTAGTAAAGGACTGGGACTAGCCACCTCCTACGAGCAGTACTTC. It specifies CASSKGLGLATSYEQYF.

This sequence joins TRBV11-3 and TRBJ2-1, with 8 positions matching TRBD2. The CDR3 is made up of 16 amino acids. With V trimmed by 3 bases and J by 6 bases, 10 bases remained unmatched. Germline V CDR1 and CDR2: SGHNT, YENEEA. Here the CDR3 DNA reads TGTGCCAGCAGCTTGACGGGAGCGGGAGATGCCAATGAGCAGTTCTTC. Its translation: CASSLTGAGDANEQFF. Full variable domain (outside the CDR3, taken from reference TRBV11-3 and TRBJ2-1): EAGVVQSPRYKIIEKKQPVAFWCNPISGHNTLYWYLQNLGQGPELLIRYENEEAVDDSQLPKDRFSAERLKGVDSTLKIQPAELGDSAVYLCASSLTGAGDANEQFFGPGTRLTVL.

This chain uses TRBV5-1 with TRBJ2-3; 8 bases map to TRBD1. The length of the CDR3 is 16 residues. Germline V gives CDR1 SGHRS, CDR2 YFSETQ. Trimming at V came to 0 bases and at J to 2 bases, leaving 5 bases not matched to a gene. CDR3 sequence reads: CASSLASRGPTDTQYF. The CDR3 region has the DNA TGCGCCAGCAGCTTGGCCAGCAGGGGGCCCACAGATACGCAGTATTTT.

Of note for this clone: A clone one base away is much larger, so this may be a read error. CDR3 sequence reads: CAWSVPGYEQYF. Here the CDR3 DNA reads TGTGCCTGGAGTGTACCGGGTTACGAGCAGTACTTC. The chain employs TRBV30 and TRBJ2-5; D remains unclear. The J call could be wrong; TRBJ2-7 is a better fit for the DNA end. The germline V gene encodes CDR1 GTSNPN and CDR2 SVGIG (reference sequence). This CDR3 region has 12 residues.

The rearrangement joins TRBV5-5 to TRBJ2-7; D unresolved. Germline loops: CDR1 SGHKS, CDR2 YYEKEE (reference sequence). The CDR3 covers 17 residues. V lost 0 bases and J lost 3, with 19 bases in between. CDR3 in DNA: TGTGCCAGCAGCTTGGCATTGGCGGTGACGCAGTTCTACGAGCAGTACTTC. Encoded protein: CASSLALAVTQFYEQYF.

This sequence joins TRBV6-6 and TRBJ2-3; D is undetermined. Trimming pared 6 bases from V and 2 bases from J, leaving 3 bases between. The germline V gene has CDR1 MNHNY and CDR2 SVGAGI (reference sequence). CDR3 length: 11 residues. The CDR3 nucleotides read TGTGCCAGCAGCACCACAGATACGCAGTATTTT. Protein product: CASSTTDTQYF.

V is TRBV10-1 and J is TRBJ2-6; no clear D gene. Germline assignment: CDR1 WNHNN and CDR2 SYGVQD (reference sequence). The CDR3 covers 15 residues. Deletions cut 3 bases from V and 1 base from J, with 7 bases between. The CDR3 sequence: CASSDGPSGANVLTF. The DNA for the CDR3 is TGCGCCAGCAGTGATGGGCCATCTGGGGCCAACGTCCTGACTTTC.

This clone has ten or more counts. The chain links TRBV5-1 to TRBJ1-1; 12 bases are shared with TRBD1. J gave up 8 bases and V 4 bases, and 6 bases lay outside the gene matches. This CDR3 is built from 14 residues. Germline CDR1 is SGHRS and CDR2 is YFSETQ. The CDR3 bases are TGCGCCAGCAGCGTAGGGACAGGGGGCGTAGAAGCTTTCTTT. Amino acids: CASSVGTGGVEAFF.

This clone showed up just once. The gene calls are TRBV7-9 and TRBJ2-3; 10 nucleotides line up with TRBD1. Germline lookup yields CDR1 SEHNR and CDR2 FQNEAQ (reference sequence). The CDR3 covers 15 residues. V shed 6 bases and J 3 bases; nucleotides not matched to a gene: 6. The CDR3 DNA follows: TGTGCCAGCAGTTTGGGACAGGGGCTAACAGATACGCAGTATTTT. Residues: CASSLGQGLTDTQYF.

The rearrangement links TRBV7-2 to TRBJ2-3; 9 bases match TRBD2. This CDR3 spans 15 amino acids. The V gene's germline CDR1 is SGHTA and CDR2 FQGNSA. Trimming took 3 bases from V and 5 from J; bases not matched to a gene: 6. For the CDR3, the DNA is TGTGCCAGCAGCTTCTTCACTAGCGGGTTAGATACGCAGTATTTT. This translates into CASSFFTSGLDTQYF.

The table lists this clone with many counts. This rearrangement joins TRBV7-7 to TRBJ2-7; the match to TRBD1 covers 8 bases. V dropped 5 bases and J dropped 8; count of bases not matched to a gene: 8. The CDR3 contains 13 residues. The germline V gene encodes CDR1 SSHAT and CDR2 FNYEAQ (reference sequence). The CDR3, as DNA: TGTGCCAGCAGCAAGGACAGGGAGATGCAGCAGTACTTC. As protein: CASSKDREMQQYF.

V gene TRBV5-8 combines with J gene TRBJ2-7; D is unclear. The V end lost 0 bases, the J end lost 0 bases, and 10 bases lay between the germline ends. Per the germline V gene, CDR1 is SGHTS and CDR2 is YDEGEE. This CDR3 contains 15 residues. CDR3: CASSLDIPSSYEQYF. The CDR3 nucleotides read TGTGCCAGCAGCTTGGATATTCCTAGCTCCTACGAGCAGTACTTC.

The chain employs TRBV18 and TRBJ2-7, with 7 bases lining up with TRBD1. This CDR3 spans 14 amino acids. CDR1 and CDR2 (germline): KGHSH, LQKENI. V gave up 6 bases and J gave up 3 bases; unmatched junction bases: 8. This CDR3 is CASSSTGSSYEQYF. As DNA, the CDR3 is TGTGCCAGCTCGTCGACAGGGTCGAGCTACGAGCAGTACTTC.

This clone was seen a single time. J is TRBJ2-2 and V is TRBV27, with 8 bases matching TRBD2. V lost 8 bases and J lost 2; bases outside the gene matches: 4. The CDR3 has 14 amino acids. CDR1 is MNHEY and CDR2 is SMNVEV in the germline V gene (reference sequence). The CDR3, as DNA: TGTGCCAGCCGGGGACTAGTTAACACCGGGGAGCTGTTTTTT. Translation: CASRGLVNTGELFF.